This entry describes one TCR beta chain. Its specificity is unknown. After removal of 3 bases from V and 3 bases from J, the junction contained 0 bases not matched to a gene. The CDR3 spans 13 residues. Germline V CDR1 and CDR2: DFQATT, SNEGSKA (reference sequence). Specified time point: longitudinal time-point 3. TCRdb called the 5' RACE reads again in MiXCR, with one record for every CDR3 protein. The sample includes around 42,000 distinct CDR3 sequences, approximately 13% of them seen just once. These data are taken from a study of neurological immune-mediated disorders. Findings and caveats of the study: Whereas HTLV-1-associated myelopathy showed the most TCR clonal expansion, multiple sclerosis showed the least, with levels below those of healthy controls.

The V gene is TRBV20-1, the J gene TRBJ2-2, with 8 nucleotides matching TRBD1. The TCR originated in a man aged 30-40 years in good health. The sample comprised PBMCs. The CDR3 region is CSARTGDTGELFF. The CDR3, as DNA: TGCAGTGCTAGGACAGGGGACACCGGGGAGCTGTTTTTT.